This TCR beta chain is from a study of blood T cell repertoires in COVID-19. The CDR3 is 14 amino acids. Germline V CDR1 and CDR2: SGHTA, FQGNSA. The V end lost 1 base, the J end lost 4 bases, and 11 bases lay between the germline ends. In the authors' workflow: Amplification with reference gene primers provided the estimates of nucleated cell counts. Sequencing used immunoSEQ multiplex PCR; TCRdb keeps in-frame clones, though not all of them. D and trimming were read from the DNA, whereas the V and J calls and clone size are those reported in that table. This table holds 200,000 to 300,000 clones, about 83% found once.

This receptor was obtained from a man over 45 with acute or convalescent COVID-19. The sequenced sample consisted of peripheral blood. The rearrangement links TRBV7-2 to TRBJ2-7, with a possible D match to TRBD2 (6 bases). The CDR3 here is CASSLGGAIYEQYF. The CDR3 nucleotides read TGTGCCAGCAGCTTAGGCGGGGCCATATACGAGCAGTACTTC.